The clone carrying this T cell receptor (beta chain) came up many times. Profiles of TCR beta VDJ and CDR3 were generated from a genomic DNA template. Via MiXCR, TCRdb re-called the reads, giving one row per CDR3 protein. The sample records about 160,000 distinct CDR3 sequences, 40% to 60% being singletons. The record originates from a study of CD8+CD57+ T cells in acquired aplastic anemia. The CDR3 contains 13 residues. Germline-derived CDR1 and CDR2 are SNHLY and FYNNEI. V dropped 8 bases and J dropped 7; count of bases not matched to a gene: 8. The sequenced patients had an expansion of CD8+CD57+ cells seen by flow cytometry.

The J gene is TRBJ2-1, the V gene TRBV2; TRBD2 agrees at 7 bases. The TCR was taken from a human donor with aplastic anemia. The sequenced sample consisted of sorted CD4+, CD8+, or CD8+CD57+ T cells (not recorded which) from PBMCs. The CDR3 region is CASSWDSGNEQFF. The CDR3 DNA reads as TGTGCCAGCTCCTGGGATAGCGGGAATGAGCAGTTCTTC.